This T cell receptor beta chain derives from a study of T cell repertoires in cytomegalovirus infection. J was trimmed by 7 bases and V by 5 bases; bases with no gene match: 9. This CDR3 has 14 amino acids. From the reads, TCRdb called clonotypes with MiXCR, one entry per CDR3 protein. The table lists 50,000 to 65,000 distinct CDR3 sequences, about 18% of them singletons. This clonotype came up many times. Its specificity is not known. This clonotype was obtained from a human donor in good health (CMV status not recorded). Some clones in this sample may be carry-over from other donors' samples. This specimen consisted of CD8+ T cells from cultured PBMCs, obtained from culture after CMV antigen stimulation. The chain recombines TRBV12-3 or TRBV12-4 with TRBJ1-2, with 8 bases identical to TRBD1. CDR3 in DNA: TGTGCCAGCAGTACAAGGGACAGGAGAAGTGGCTACACCTTC. Protein sequence: CASSTRDRRSGYTF.